This TCR beta chain was captured by sequencing in a study of T-cell memory formation after mild COVID-19. Trimming removed 8 bases from V and 1 base from J; junction bases left unmatched: 7. CDR3 size: 16 residues. The germline gives CDR1 SGHAT, CDR2 FQNNGV. From the 5' RACE reads, TCRdb called clonotypes with MiXCR, one entry per CDR3 protein. The table includes around 130,000 distinct CDR3 sequences, 17% detected once. The sample holds a few counts of this clonotype. V gene TRBV11-2 combines with J gene TRBJ2-2; 10 bases align to TRBD2. The sequencing sample was made of PBMCs or a T cell subset sorted from them (not recorded which). The receptor was isolated from a man younger than 35 who had mild COVID-19 (a few samples of this study predate the infection). Cell type and time point are not known. The CDR3 here is CASSELAGRNTGELFF. CDR3 sequence (DNA): TGTGCCAGCTCTGAACTAGCGGGGAGGAACACCGGGGAGCTGTTTTTT.